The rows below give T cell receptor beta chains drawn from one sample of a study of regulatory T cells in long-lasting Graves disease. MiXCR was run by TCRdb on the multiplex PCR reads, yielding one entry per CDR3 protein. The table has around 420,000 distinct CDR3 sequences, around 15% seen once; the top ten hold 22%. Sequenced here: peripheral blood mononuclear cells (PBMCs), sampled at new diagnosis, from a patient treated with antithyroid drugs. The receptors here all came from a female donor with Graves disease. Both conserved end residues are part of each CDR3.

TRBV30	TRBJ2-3	CAWSEGTTSTDTQYF
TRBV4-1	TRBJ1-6	CASSHKRNWGPSPLHF
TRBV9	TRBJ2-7	CASSVGSAVSYEQYF
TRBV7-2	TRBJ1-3	CASSLGWDSIGNTIYF
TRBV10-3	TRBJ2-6	CAIRGLTGANVLTF
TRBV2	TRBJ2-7	CASSEVRGFGTGSNEQYF
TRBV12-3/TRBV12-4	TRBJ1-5	CASNTQGGGPQHF
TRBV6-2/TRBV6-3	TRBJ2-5	CASSDGEETQYF
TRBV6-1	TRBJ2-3	CASLAGGQDTQYF
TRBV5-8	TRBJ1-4	CASSFRGTNEKLFF
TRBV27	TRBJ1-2	CASSTRLEANYGYTF
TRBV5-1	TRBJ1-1	CASSLGIVNTEAFF
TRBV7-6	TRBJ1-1	CASSLDLSVLNTEAFF
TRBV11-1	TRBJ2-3	CASSLLGGYSTDTQYF
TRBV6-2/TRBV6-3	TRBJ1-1	CASGRGRTEAFF
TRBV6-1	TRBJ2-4	CASSGASGGTYIRHEENIQYF
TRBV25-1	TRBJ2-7	CASSEYEAEKSYEQYF
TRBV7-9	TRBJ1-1	CASSLANTRNTEAFF
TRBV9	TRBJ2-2	CASSVVLNTGELFF
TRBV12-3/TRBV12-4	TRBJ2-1	CASSGGLAGGYYNEQFF
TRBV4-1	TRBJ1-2	CASRRFPGGPGTF
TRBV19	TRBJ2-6	CASSIRQGSGANVLTF
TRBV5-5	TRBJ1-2	CASSQFYWTGEDYGYTF
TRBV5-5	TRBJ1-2	CASSSIPEASGYTF
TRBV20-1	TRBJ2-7	CSAQEGLGSHEQYF
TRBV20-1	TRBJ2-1	CSARDTGTSSYNEQFF
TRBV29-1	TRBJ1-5	CSARQGPSSNQPQHF
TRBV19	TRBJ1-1	CASSTRGRTEAFF
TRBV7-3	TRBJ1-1	CASSPHPGALEAFF
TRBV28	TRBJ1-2	CASGGTNYGYTF
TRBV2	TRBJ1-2	CASGRVAVLVYGYTF
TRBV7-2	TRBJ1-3	CASSLGGALGNTIYF
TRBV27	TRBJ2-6	CATRIFSGANVLTF
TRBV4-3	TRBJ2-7	CASSQEFGTEQYF
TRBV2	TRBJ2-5	CASRGDSETQYF
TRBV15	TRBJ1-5	CATSRQTGTGGYQPQHF
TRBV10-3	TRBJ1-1	CATQPGLGNTEAFF
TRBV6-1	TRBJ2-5	CASSATTDTSF
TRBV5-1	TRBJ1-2	CASSHGGTDGYTF
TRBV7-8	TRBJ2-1	CASSSTSGRADEQFF
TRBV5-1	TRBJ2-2	CASSLGGQGYGELFF
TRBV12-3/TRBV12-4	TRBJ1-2	CASSLGHYNYGYTF
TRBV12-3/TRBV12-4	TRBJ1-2	CASSLDPGSYTF